The 24 T cell receptor beta chains given below trace back to one sample, sequenced in a study of T-cell reconstitution after alpha-beta-depleted transplantation in children. TCRbeta library construction was performed incorporating unique molecular identifiers. TCRdb re-called the PCR reads with MiXCR, one entry per CDR3 protein. This table holds 490,000 or so distinct CDR3 sequences, around an eighth found once. The material was PBMCs from the stem cell graft donor, obtained from the stem cell graft. These receptors came from a human donor who donated a stem cell graft to a child with combined immunodeficiency.

Only a few counts were recorded for this clonotype. This sequence joins TRBV27 and TRBJ2-7; 7 bases match TRBD1. CDR1 and CDR2 from the germline V gene are MNHEY and SMNVEV (reference sequence). CDR3 length: 15 residues. Trimming took 4 bases from V and 5 from J; bases not matched to a gene: 11. The CDR3 loop reads CASSSPGDSIDEQYF. In DNA, the CDR3 is TGTGCCAGCAGTTCCCCCGGGGACAGTATAGACGAGCAGTACTTC.

There are many counts of this clonotype. The rearrangement links TRBV24-1 to TRBJ2-2; no clear D. V dropped 3 bases and J dropped 0 bases, with 7 bases sitting between them. The CDR3 has 15 residues. Germline-derived CDR1 and CDR2 are KGHDR and SFDVKD. CDR3 loop: CATSDRTTNTGELFF. The CDR3 bases are TGTGCCACCAGTGATCGGACGACGAACACCGGGGAGCTGTTTTTT.

V and J are TRBV7-2 and TRBJ2-1; D is ambiguous. Trimming pared 6 bases from V and 3 bases from J, leaving 12 bases between. This CDR3 comprises 14 residues. The germline gives CDR1 SGHTA, CDR2 FQGNSA. The CDR3 nucleotides read TGTGCCAGCAGTAGGAGATCCAGCTACAATGAGCAGTTCTTC. Translating it yields CASSRRSSYNEQFF.

This clonotype was observed at least ten times. The genes are TRBV4-2 and TRBJ1-2; no firm D call. The length of the CDR3 is 15 residues. Between the trimmed V and J ends, which lost 1 base and 0 bases, there was a span of 9 bases. The germline gives CDR1 LGHNA, CDR2 YNFKEQ. The CDR3, as DNA: TGTGCCAGCAGCCAAGCTTGGAGTACTAACTATGGCTACACCTTC. Its protein product is CASSQAWSTNYGYTF.

The chain recombines TRBV9 with TRBJ2-6, with 7 nucleotides matching TRBD1. The junction had 8 bases not matched to a gene; V was cut back by 3 bases and J by 2 bases. Germline lookup yields CDR1 SGDLS and CDR2 YYNGEE. The CDR3 consists of 17 residues. The CDR3 DNA is TGTGCCAGCAGCGAGGGGAAACAGGGGACTGGGGCCAACGTCCTGACTTTC. It specifies CASSEGKQGTGANVLTF.

This clonotype was picked up many times. V and J are TRBV12-3 or TRBV12-4 and TRBJ1-1; the match to TRBD1 covers 8 bases. Germline trimming cut 5 bases from V and 4 bases from J; bases unmatched to any gene: 6. This CDR3 is built from 14 residues. The CDR3 DNA follows: TGTGCCAGCAGTCACGGACAGGGTGTCACTGAAGCTTTCTTT. This gives the protein CASSHGQGVTEAFF.

This clonotype occurred a few times. The rearrangement links TRBV7-8 to TRBJ2-1; 7 bases line up with TRBD2. The CDR3 is made up of 15 amino acids. Germline V gene sequence: CDR1 SGHVS, CDR2 FQNEAQ. The ends lost 1 base at V and 6 bases at J; junction bases unmatched: 6. This chain's CDR3 is CASSLVGGRANEQFF. In DNA form, the CDR3 reads TGTGCCAGCAGCTTAGTGGGCGGGAGAGCCAATGAGCAGTTCTTC.

This sequence joins TRBV7-9 and TRBJ1-1; a possible D gene is TRBD1 (5 bases). This CDR3 spans 16 amino acids. CDR1 is SEHNR and CDR2 is FQNEAQ in the germline V gene (reference sequence). Trimming took off 4 bases at V and 1 base at J, with 16 bases between the two ends. The DNA of the CDR3 is TGTGCCAGCAGCTCGGTGGTGTGGGGACCGAACACTGAAGCTTTCTTT. This encodes CASSSVVWGPNTEAFF.

CDR3 coding DNA: TGTGCCAGCAGCTCCACCCCCCCGGTTTACAATGAGCAGTTCTTC. Protein product: CASSSTPPVYNEQFF. The chain uses TRBV7-2 and TRBJ2-1, with D unresolved. The length of the CDR3 is 15 residues. Per germline, CDR1 SGHTA and CDR2 FQGNSA. V lost 4 bases to trimming and J lost 4 bases, with 14 bases between them.

This clonotype has more than one count but fewer than ten. This chain links TRBV12-3 or TRBV12-4 with TRBJ1-5, with 7 bases that match TRBD1. V dropped 4 bases and J dropped 4; count of bases not matched to a gene: 7. The CDR3 extends over 15 amino acids. The CDR3 here is CASSSGQVPNQPQHF. The CDR3 DNA sequence: TGTGCCAGCAGTTCCGGACAGGTCCCGAATCAGCCCCAGCATTTT.

This clonotype was seen more than once but under ten times. Here the CDR3 reads CASSQVGEPETQYF. DNA for the CDR3: TGCGCCAGCAGCCAAGTTGGGGAGCCCGAGACCCAGTACTTC. The J gene is TRBJ2-5, the V gene TRBV4-3; D is possibly TRBD2 (5 bases). Between the trimmed V and J ends, which lost 1 base and 5 bases, there was a span of 11 bases. Germline CDR1 is LGHNA and CDR2 is YSLEER. This CDR3 comprises 14 residues.

This clonotype was seen at least ten times. V and J are TRBV5-1 and TRBJ1-1; D is uncertain. Germline V gene lookup returns CDR1 SGHRS and CDR2 YFSETQ. Trimming took off 4 bases at V and 1 base at J, with 11 bases between the two ends. The CDR3 is 14 residues long. Here the CDR3 DNA reads TGCGCCAGCAGCCCGAATCGGGGGAACACTGAAGCTTTCTTT. Its translation: CASSPNRGNTEAFF.

This clonotype was counted at least ten times. This chain connects TRBV4-3 to TRBJ2-5, with 11 bases fitting TRBD2. The junction had 14 bases not matched to a gene; V was cut back by 5 bases and J by 9 bases. Per the germline V gene, CDR1 is LGHNA and CDR2 is YSLEER. CDR3 size: 16 residues. Written as DNA, the CDR3 is TGCGCCAGCAGCTTGGGAACTCTTAGCGGGGGGGACGCCCAGTACTTC. Its protein is CASSLGTLSGGDAQYF.

This chain uses TRBV30 with TRBJ2-7; D is unresolved. Germline V gene lookup returns CDR1 GTSNPN and CDR2 SVGIG (reference sequence). There are 14 residues in the CDR3. The ends were cut back, 1 base at V and 3 bases at J, with 13 bases in the middle. Written as DNA, the CDR3 is TGTGCCTGGAGTGACCTTCGGTCCCACTACGAGCAGTACTTC. It is translated as CAWSDLRSHYEQYF.

This clonotype was recorded a few times. This chain uses TRBV7-9 with TRBJ2-2, with TRBD1 matching over 9 bases. V shed 1 base and J 1 base; nucleotides not matched to a gene: 7. The CDR3 length is 18 residues. CDR1 SEHNR and CDR2 FQNEAQ come from the germline V gene (reference sequence). The CDR3 region is CASSLEVWGQGNTGELFF. The CDR3, as DNA: TGTGCCAGCAGCTTAGAAGTCTGGGGACAGGGGAACACCGGGGAGCTGTTTTTT.

The rearrangement uses TRBV5-6 and TRBJ2-7; weak D call: TRBD1 (6 bases). CDR1 is SGHDT and CDR2 is YYEEEE in the germline V gene. The CDR3 length is 16 residues. V lost 0 bases and J 9 bases, leaving 22 bases between the germline ends. CDR3 sequence: CASSLDRASGAGLQYF. In DNA form, the CDR3 reads TGTGCCAGCAGCTTGGACAGGGCTAGTGGGGCTGGGTTGCAGTACTTC.

The CDR3 here is CATSKETGGPDEQYF. For the CDR3, the DNA is TGTGCCACCAGCAAGGAAACAGGGGGCCCGGACGAGCAGTACTTC. The chain links TRBV15 to TRBJ2-7; the match to TRBD1 covers 9 bases. CDR1 and CDR2 (germline): LNHNV, YYDKDF (reference sequence). Unmatched junction bases numbered 9, after V lost 4 bases and J lost 5 bases. The CDR3 loop spans 15 amino acids.

This rearrangement joins TRBV28 to TRBJ2-3, with 9 nucleotides matching TRBD1. The CDR3 loop spans 15 amino acids. J lost 4 bases, V lost 10 bases, and 12 bases had no gene match. Germline V gene data show CDR1 as MDHEN and CDR2 as SYDVKM. The CDR3 region is CATSPGQGFADTQYF. The CDR3 DNA reads TGTGCCACTTCTCCGGGACAGGGATTCGCAGATACGCAGTATTTT.

J is TRBJ2-2 and V is TRBV7-8; no definite D call. CDR3 length: 13 amino acids. Germline V gene lookup returns CDR1 SGHVS and CDR2 FQNEAQ. V was trimmed by 5 bases and J by 9 bases, leaving 13 bases between them. As DNA, the CDR3 is TGTGCCAGCAGCCTACGCCCTGGATGGGAGCTGTTTTTT. This codes for CASSLRPGWELFF.

This chain links TRBV30 with TRBJ1-5; D not resolved. CDR1 and CDR2 from the germline V gene are GTSNPN and SVGIG (reference sequence). V lost 0 bases to trimming and J lost 12 bases, with 12 bases between them. The CDR3 length is 12 residues. In nucleotides, the CDR3 is TGTGCCTGGAGTGTAGGCTTGGGAGGCCAGCATTTT. Translating gives CAWSVGLGGQHF.

The V call is TRBV7-2, the J call TRBJ2-3; D might be TRBD2 (6 bases). V was shortened by 2 bases and J by 2 bases, with 14 bases between the two germline ends. The CDR3 has 16 amino acids. The germline CDR1 and CDR2 sequences are SGHTA and FQGNSA. The CDR3: CASSLSTSGPTDTQYF. CDR3 nucleotide sequence: TGTGCCAGCAGCTTATCGACGAGCGGGCCCACAGATACGCAGTATTTT.

This clonotype was found a few times. The chain uses TRBV6-2 or TRBV6-3 and TRBJ2-3; D gene uncertain. Trimming removed 7 bases from V and 9 bases from J, with 20 bases in between. The CDR3 has 14 residues. Germline CDR1 is MNHEY and CDR2 is SVGEGT. The CDR3 DNA is TGTGCCAGCATCGACGGCCCCCGCGCCCGCACGCAGTATTTT. Its protein product is CASIDGPRARTQYF.

Ten or more counts support this clonotype. V and J are TRBV7-2 and TRBJ1-1; TRBD1 is a possible D gene (5 bases). V was trimmed by 2 bases and J by 4 bases, leaving 17 bases between them. The CDR3 is 16 residues long. Germline loops: CDR1 SGHTA, CDR2 FQGNSA. This CDR3 is CASSLRGLGRITEAFF. CDR3 DNA sequence: TGTGCCAGCAGCTTAAGGGGTCTAGGAAGGATCACTGAAGCTTTCTTT.

This clonotype has only a few counts. The genes are TRBV3-1 and TRBJ2-5; 16 bases are shared with TRBD2. V lost 4 bases to trimming and J lost 4 bases; unmatched junction nucleotides: 6. This CDR3 spans 17 amino acids. The germline gives CDR1 LGHDT, CDR2 YNNKEL (reference sequence). The CDR3 reads CASSPGLAGGKLETQYF. CDR3 in DNA: TGTGCCAGCAGCCCGGGACTAGCGGGGGGGAAACTAGAGACCCAGTACTTC.